This paragraph reports one TCR beta chain. Its antigen remains unknown. The record originates from a study of cytomegalovirus exposure and HLA in healthy donors. Study-wide background: About 85 million unique TCRs from HLA-typed donors were held in an early release of data. The study, taken as a whole, reports: Among the most significant clusters, several appeared linked to common viral pathogens in a later analysis. A likely sequencing artifact accounted for one observed cluster of highly shared sequence variants. It was taken for granted in presence/absence analyses that sequencing depth across donors was roughly uniform.

Vbeta (60) and Jbeta (13) primers were used in the PCR. The repertoire was sequenced with immunoSEQ multiplex PCR; TCRdb's copy has only in-frame clones and lacks some. The sample has approximately 150,000 clones, approximately 84% seen once. The germline V gene encodes CDR1 SGHRS and CDR2 YFSETQ. This CDR3 comprises 20 residues. V was shortened by 0 bases and J by 0 bases, with 24 bases between the two germline ends. The chain employs TRBV5-1 and TRBJ1-2; D is ambiguous. Specimen: PBMCs. The TCR originated in a woman aged 60-70 years in good health and CMV-seropositive. The CDR3 bases are TGCGCCAGCAGCTTGGCGGTTGGACTCCTGGTCACTACATCTAACTATGGCTACACCTTC. This translates into CASSLAVGLLVTTSNYGYTF.